The 27 T cell receptor beta chains presented below share a single source sample, sequenced in a study of blood T cell repertoires in COVID-19. The repertoire was sequenced with immunoSEQ multiplex PCR; TCRdb's copy has only in-frame clones and lacks some. In the table there are more than 45,000 clones, around 80% of which are singletons. The sequencing sample was made of peripheral blood. These receptors all come from a woman aged 60-75 years with acute or convalescent COVID-19.

The chain has TRBV24-1 and TRBJ2-5, with D tentatively TRBD2 (6 bases). CDR1 is KGHDR, CDR2 SFDVKD, per germline. The germline V and J ends were trimmed by 1 base and 5 bases, with 13 bases remaining between them. This CDR3 is built from 15 residues. The CDR3 sequence: CATSDFSGSGETQYF. The CDR3 DNA is TGTGCCACCAGTGATTTCTCGGGCAGCGGGGAGACCCAGTACTTC.

This clone was counted a single time. The V and J genes are TRBV6-6 and TRBJ2-3, with D possibly TRBD1 on 7 matching bases. The germline V and J ends were trimmed by 7 bases and 7 bases, with 18 bases remaining between them. Germline CDR1 and CDR2: MNHNY and SVGAGI (reference sequence). The CDR3 spans 14 residues. The CDR3 reads CASNRQGGRHTQYF. The CDR3 coding sequence is TGTGCCAGCAATCGACAGGGAGGACGCCATACGCAGTATTTT.

This chain joins TRBV19 and TRBJ2-1, with 15 bases lining up with TRBD2. Germline loops: CDR1 LNHDA, CDR2 SQIVND (reference sequence). Unmatched junction bases numbered 6, after V lost 6 bases and J lost 6 bases. The CDR3 extends over 16 amino acids. The CDR3 region has the DNA TGTGCCAGTAGGCCTCCGGGACTAGCGGGGGGCAATGAGCAGTTCTTC. Protein product: CASRPPGLAGGNEQFF.

This clone was counted a single time. V gene TRBV5-8 combines with J gene TRBJ1-1; D might be TRBD1 (5 bases). Germline V gives CDR1 SGHTS, CDR2 YDEGEE. The CDR3 runs 14 residues. The V end was cut by 1 base, the J end by 7 bases, with 14 bases between. The chain's CDR3 is CASSLQGGSNEAFF. The CDR3 region has the DNA TGTGCCAGCAGCTTGCAGGGAGGGAGTAATGAAGCTTTCTTT.

This rearrangement joins TRBV11-2 to TRBJ1-6; the D gene is possibly TRBD1 (5 bases). This CDR3 has 14 amino acids. The germline gives CDR1 SGHAT, CDR2 FQNNGV. Trimming pared 6 bases from V and 7 bases from J, leaving 13 bases between. In nucleotides, the CDR3 is TGTGCCAGCAGTCGGCGGGGGTTAAATTCACCCCTCCACTTT. It translates to CASSRRGLNSPLHF.

This clone was observed a few times. The sample carries other DNA sequences with the same CDR3. The chain recombines TRBV7-2 with TRBJ2-2, with no clear D. V lost 3 bases, J lost 0 bases, and 5 bases lay in between. The CDR3 has 14 residues. The germline CDR1 and CDR2 sequences are SGHTA and FQGNSA. The CDR3 region is CASSLAANTGELFF. In DNA, the CDR3 is TGTGCCAGCAGCTTGGCAGCGAACACCGGGGAGCTGTTTTTT.

The chain combines TRBV6-5 with TRBJ1-1, with 7 bases fitting TRBD1. Losses at the gene ends were 2 bases for V and 4 bases for J; bases not matched to a gene: 7. CDR1 is MNHEY and CDR2 is SVGAGI in the germline V gene. The CDR3 loop spans 15 amino acids. The CDR3 spells CASSYGGGATTEAFF. The DNA for the CDR3 is TGTGCCAGCAGTTACGGAGGGGGCGCAACCACTGAAGCTTTCTTT.

This chain links TRBV27 with TRBJ1-5; perhaps TRBD1 as D (5 bases). Trimming stripped 4 bases from V and 2 bases from J, with 9 bases between. The CDR3 loop spans 14 amino acids. The germline CDR1 and CDR2 sequences are MNHEY and SMNVEV (reference sequence). The CDR3 reads CASSWGRGNQPQHF. The CDR3 DNA sequence: TGTGCCAGCAGTTGGGGCCGGGGCAATCAGCCCCAGCATTTT.

The V call is TRBV5-1, the J call TRBJ1-3; 8 bases are a match to TRBD1. The germline V gene encodes CDR1 SGHRS and CDR2 YFSETQ. There are 15 residues in the CDR3. With V trimmed by 4 bases and J by 0 bases, 3 bases remained unmatched. CDR3 in amino acids: CASSPGTGSGNTIYF. As DNA, the CDR3 is TGCGCCAGCAGCCCGGGGACAGGCTCTGGAAACACCATATATTTT.

The genes are TRBV24-1 and TRBJ2-6; D is undetermined. Germline CDR1 and CDR2: KGHDR and SFDVKD. V lost 7 bases and J lost 2, with 5 bases in between. This CDR3 contains 13 residues. For the CDR3, the DNA is TGTGCCACCAGCCACACTGGGGCCAACGTCCTGACTTTC. It codes for CATSHTGANVLTF.

A single count supports this clone. The rearrangement joins TRBV19 to TRBJ2-1, with a tentative D call TRBD1 (5 bases). Germline values: CDR1 LNHDA, CDR2 SQIVND (reference sequence). Trimming stripped 1 base from V and 8 bases from J, with 12 bases between. The CDR3 consists of 14 residues. This CDR3 reads CASSIGGQADEQFF. As DNA, the CDR3 is TGTGCCAGTAGTATAGGGGGCCAGGCGGATGAGCAGTTCTTC.

The chain uses TRBV5-4 and TRBJ2-4; D perhaps matches TRBD1 (6 bases). Per the germline V gene, CDR1 is SGHNT and CDR2 is YYREEE (reference sequence). This CDR3 is built from 14 residues. Trimming pared 4 bases from V and 2 bases from J, leaving 10 bases between. The CDR3 bases are TGTGCCAGCAGCCCGGACAGTCCCAAAAACATTCAGTACTTC. Translating gives CASSPDSPKNIQYF.

V and J are TRBV9 and TRBJ2-1, with D possibly matching TRBD2 (5 bases). The germline V and J ends were trimmed by 4 bases and 13 bases, with 18 bases remaining between them. Looked up from germline, CDR1 is SGDLS and CDR2 is YYNGEE. The CDR3 loop spans 13 amino acids. DNA for the CDR3: TGTGCCAGCAGCCCCCTGACCGAGGGCGGTCAGTTCTTC. Its translation: CASSPLTEGGQFF.

The chain joins TRBV19 to TRBJ2-5, with D possibly matching TRBD2 (5 bases). The CDR3 extends over 13 amino acids. Germline CDR1 reads LNHDA; CDR2 reads SQIVND (reference sequence). Trimming removed 2 bases from V and 5 bases from J, with 9 bases in between. This CDR3 is CASSISAVETQYF. The CDR3 region has the DNA TGTGCCAGTAGTATATCAGCGGTCGAGACCCAGTACTTC.

The gene calls are TRBV10-3 and TRBJ1-3; 8 positions match TRBD1. In germline, CDR1 is ENHRY, CDR2 SYGVKD. The CDR3 covers 14 residues. The trim removed 6 bases at V and 2 bases at J, leaving 3 bases unmatched. This chain's CDR3 is CAISQQGAGNTIYF. CDR3 bases: TGTGCCATCAGCCAACAGGGGGCTGGAAACACCATATATTTT.

The CDR3: CATGTSGGSDTQYF. Written as DNA, the CDR3 is TGTGCCACCGGGACTAGCGGGGGTTCAGATACGCAGTATTTT. This chain connects TRBV27 to TRBJ2-3, with 14 bases lining up with TRBD2. The germline V gene has CDR1 MNHEY and CDR2 SMNVEV (reference sequence). V gave up 10 bases and J gave up 4 bases; unmatched junction bases: 4. The CDR3 length is 14 residues.

This sequence joins TRBV4-3 and TRBJ1-4; 7 bases align to TRBD1. This CDR3 contains 16 residues. Losses at the gene ends were 2 bases for V and 5 bases for J; bases not matched to a gene: 8. The V gene's germline CDR1 is LGHNA and CDR2 YSLEER. CDR3 residues: CASSQTPGQLNEKLFF. The CDR3 nucleotides read TGCGCCAGCAGCCAAACACCGGGACAGCTAAATGAAAAACTGTTTTTT.

The genes are TRBV5-1 and TRBJ2-2; D uncertain. The CDR3 extends over 12 amino acids. CDR1 and CDR2 (germline): SGHRS, YFSETQ. The V end lost 4 bases, the J end lost 5 bases, and 6 bases lay between the germline ends. CDR3 in amino acids: CASSPRTGELFF. The DNA of the CDR3 is TGCGCCAGCAGCCCGCGGACCGGGGAGCTGTTTTTT.

This clone was detected once. This chain connects TRBV20-1 to TRBJ1-1; no clear D gene. CDR1 DFQATT and CDR2 SNEGSKA come from the germline V gene (reference sequence). V lost 6 bases to trimming and J lost 3 bases, with 8 bases between them. The CDR3 totals 11 residues. The CDR3 here is CSAVHHTEAFF. In DNA, the CDR3 is TGCAGTGCCGTACACCACACTGAAGCTTTCTTT.

The chain couples TRBV6-6 to TRBJ1-6, with TRBD1 matching 9 bases. The V and J ends lost 0 bases and 9 bases, in that order; junction bases with no gene match: 3. Germline V gene lookup returns CDR1 MNHNY and CDR2 SVGAGI (reference sequence). The CDR3 length is 15 residues. CDR3 sequence (DNA): TGTGCCAGCAGTTACTCACCGGGACAGGGTTCACCCCTCCACTTT. Translation gives CASSYSPGQGSPLHF.

This clone has just a few counts. This chain connects TRBV19 to TRBJ1-4; 11 bases are a match to TRBD1. This CDR3 region has 15 residues. V lost 5 bases to trimming and J lost 7 bases; unmatched junction nucleotides: 6. Germline CDR1 is LNHDA and CDR2 is SQIVND (reference sequence). CDR3 bases: TGTGCCAGTAGTTCTAGGACAGGGGGCCTTGAAAAACTGTTTTTT. Translated: CASSSRTGGLEKLFF.

The chain carries TRBV30 and TRBJ1-2, with a tentative D call TRBD1 (5 bases). The germline CDR1 and CDR2 sequences are GTSNPN and SVGIG (reference sequence). Trimming stripped 0 bases from V and 6 bases from J, with 20 bases between. The CDR3 loop spans 16 amino acids. CDR3 nucleotide sequence: TGTGCCTGGAGTGTATCCCTACCCCAGGGTGTTGATGGCTACACCTTC. Residues: CAWSVSLPQGVDGYTF.

This rearrangement joins TRBV11-2 to TRBJ1-2, with 7 bases lining up with TRBD1. This CDR3 has 18 amino acids. Germline loops: CDR1 SGHAT, CDR2 FQNNGV. Trimming removed 4 bases from V and 4 bases from J; junction bases left unmatched: 18. CDR3: CASSSRPLRKNRGYGYTF. CDR3 bases: TGTGCCAGCAGCTCCCGACCGCTTCGCAAGAACAGGGGCTATGGCTACACCTTC.

The chain couples TRBV5-1 to TRBJ1-1; 11 bases align to TRBD1. The germline gives CDR1 SGHRS, CDR2 YFSETQ. V gave up 4 bases and J gave up 4 bases; unmatched junction bases: 6. The CDR3 is made up of 15 amino acids. The CDR3 coding sequence is TGCGCCAGCAGCGTATCCGGGACAGGGGGCACTGAAGCTTTCTTT. Its protein product is CASSVSGTGGTEAFF.

The gene calls are TRBV7-3 and TRBJ2-1, with TRBD1 matching over 11 bases. CDR1 and CDR2 from the germline V gene are SGHTA and FQGTGA. The CDR3 contains 18 residues. V lost 5 bases to trimming and J lost 4 bases; unmatched junction nucleotides: 13. In DNA form, the CDR3 reads TGTGCCAGCAGCCCCTCCTCTGGGACAGGGGGTAGGTACAATGAGCAGTTCTTC. Protein sequence: CASSPSSGTGGRYNEQFF.

The V gene is TRBV10-2, the J gene TRBJ1-5, with D possibly TRBD1 on 5 matching bases. This CDR3 is 14 amino acids long. Deletions cut 4 bases from V and 6 bases from J, with 13 bases between. The germline V gene has CDR1 WSHSY and CDR2 SAAADI. CDR3 amino acids: CASSVAGIGQPQHF. For the CDR3, the DNA is TGCGCCAGCAGTGTGGCAGGGATTGGTCAGCCCCAGCATTTT.

The chain links TRBV2 to TRBJ1-1, with TRBD1 matching over 8 bases. Per germline, CDR1 SNHLY and CDR2 FYNNEI. The CDR3 has 15 residues. Trimming took 6 bases from V and 4 from J; bases not matched to a gene: 10. CDR3 sequence (DNA): TGTGCCAGCAGGCAGGCCACAGGGGGATTCACTGAAGCTTTCTTT. Its translation: CASRQATGGFTEAFF.